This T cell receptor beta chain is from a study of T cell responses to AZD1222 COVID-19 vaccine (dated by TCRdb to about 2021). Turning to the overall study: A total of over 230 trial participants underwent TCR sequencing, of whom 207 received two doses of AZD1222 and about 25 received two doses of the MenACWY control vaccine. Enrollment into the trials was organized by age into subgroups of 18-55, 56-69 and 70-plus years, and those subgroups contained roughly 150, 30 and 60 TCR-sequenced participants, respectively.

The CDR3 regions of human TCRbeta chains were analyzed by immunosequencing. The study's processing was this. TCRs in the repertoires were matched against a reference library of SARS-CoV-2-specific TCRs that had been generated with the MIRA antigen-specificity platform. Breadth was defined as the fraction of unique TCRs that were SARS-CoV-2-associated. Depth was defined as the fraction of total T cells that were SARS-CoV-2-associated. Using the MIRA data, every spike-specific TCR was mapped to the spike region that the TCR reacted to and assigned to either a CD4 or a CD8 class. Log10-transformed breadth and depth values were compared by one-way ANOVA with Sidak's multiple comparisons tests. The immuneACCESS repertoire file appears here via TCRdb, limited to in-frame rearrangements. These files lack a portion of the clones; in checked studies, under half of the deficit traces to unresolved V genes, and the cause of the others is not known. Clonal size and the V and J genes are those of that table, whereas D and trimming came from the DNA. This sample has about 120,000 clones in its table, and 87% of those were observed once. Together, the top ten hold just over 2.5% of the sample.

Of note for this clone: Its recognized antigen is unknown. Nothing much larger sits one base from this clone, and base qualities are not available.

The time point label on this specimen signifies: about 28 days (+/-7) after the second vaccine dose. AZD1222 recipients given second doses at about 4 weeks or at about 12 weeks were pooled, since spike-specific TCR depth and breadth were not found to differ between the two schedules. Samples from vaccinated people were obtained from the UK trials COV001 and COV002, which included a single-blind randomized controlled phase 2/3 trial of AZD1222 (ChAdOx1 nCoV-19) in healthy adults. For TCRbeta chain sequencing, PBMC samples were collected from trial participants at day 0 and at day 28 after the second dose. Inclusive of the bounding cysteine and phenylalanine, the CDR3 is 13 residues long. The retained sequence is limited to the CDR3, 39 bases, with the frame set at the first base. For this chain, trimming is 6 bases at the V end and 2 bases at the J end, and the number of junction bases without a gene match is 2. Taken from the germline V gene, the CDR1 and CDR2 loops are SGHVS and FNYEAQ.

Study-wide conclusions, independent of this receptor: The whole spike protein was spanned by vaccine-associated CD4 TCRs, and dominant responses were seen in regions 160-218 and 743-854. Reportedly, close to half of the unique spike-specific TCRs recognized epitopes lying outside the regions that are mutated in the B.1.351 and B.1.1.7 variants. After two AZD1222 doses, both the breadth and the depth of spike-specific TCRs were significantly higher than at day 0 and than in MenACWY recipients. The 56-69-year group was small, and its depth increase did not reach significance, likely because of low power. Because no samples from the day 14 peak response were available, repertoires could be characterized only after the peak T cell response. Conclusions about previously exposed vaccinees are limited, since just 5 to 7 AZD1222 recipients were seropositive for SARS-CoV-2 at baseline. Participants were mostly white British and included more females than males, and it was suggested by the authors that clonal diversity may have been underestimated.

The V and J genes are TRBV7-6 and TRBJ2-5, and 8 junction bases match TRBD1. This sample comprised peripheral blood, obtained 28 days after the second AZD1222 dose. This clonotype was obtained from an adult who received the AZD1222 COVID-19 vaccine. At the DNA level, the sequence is TGTGCCAGCAGGGGACAGGAGCAAGAGACCCAGTACTTC. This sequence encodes CASRGQEQETQYF.